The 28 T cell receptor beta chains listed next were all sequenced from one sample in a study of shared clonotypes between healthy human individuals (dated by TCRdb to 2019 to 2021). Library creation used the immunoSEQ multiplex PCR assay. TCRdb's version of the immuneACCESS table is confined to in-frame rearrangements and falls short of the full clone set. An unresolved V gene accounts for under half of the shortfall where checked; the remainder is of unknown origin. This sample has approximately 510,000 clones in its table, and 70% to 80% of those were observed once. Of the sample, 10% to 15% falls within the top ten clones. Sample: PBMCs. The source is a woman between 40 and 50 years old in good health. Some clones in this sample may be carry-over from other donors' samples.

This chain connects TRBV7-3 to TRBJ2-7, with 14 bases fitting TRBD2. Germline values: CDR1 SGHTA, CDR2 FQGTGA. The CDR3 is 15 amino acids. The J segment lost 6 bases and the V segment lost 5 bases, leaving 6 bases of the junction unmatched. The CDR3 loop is CASSEGLAGAGEQYF. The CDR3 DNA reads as TGTGCCAGCAGCGAGGGACTAGCGGGAGCCGGCGAGCAGTACTTC.

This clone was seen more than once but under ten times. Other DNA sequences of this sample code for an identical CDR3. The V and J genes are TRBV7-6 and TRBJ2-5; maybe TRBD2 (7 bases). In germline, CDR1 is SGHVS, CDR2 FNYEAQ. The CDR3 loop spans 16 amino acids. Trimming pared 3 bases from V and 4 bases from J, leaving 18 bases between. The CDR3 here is CASSLRGGGEGETQYF. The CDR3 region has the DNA TGTGCCAGCAGCTTGAGAGGCGGGGGCGAAGGAGAGACCCAGTACTTC.

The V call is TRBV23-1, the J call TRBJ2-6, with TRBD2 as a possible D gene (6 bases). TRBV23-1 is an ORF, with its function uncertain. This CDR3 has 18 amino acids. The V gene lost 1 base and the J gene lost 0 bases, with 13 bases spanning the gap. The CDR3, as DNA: TGCGCCAGCAGTCAATTCGGGACTGCTAACTCTGGGGCCAACGTCCTGACTTTC. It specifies CASSQFGTANSGANVLTF.

The CDR3 here is CASSYRQGRDTQYF. The CDR3 DNA follows: TGTGCCAGCAGTTATCGGCAGGGGCGAGATACGCAGTATTTT. The genes are TRBV6-5 and TRBJ2-3; D may be TRBD1 (6 bases). From germline, CDR1 is MNHEY and CDR2 SVGAGI. The CDR3 runs 14 residues. The V gene lost 3 bases and the J gene lost 5 bases, with 12 bases spanning the gap.

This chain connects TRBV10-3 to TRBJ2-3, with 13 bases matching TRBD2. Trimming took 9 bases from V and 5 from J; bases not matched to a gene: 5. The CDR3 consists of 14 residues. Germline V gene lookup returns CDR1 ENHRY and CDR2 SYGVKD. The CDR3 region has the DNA TGTGCCATTGGGACTAGCGGGATTGAAGATACGCAGTATTTT. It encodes CAIGTSGIEDTQYF.

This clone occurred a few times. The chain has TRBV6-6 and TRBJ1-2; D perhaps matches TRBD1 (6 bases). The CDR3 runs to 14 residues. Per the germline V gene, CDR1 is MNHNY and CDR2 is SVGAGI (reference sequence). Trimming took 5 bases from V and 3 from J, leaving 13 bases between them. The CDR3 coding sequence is TGTGCCAGCAGTAAACGAACAGGGTACTATGGCTACACCTTC. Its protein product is CASSKRTGYYGYTF.

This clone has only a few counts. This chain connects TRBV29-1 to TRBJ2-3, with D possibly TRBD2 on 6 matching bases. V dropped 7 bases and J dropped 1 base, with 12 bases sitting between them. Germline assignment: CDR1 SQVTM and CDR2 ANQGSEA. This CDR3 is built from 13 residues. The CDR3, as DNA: TGCAGCGGACGGGGGTATCGCACAGATACGCAGTATTTT. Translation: CSGRGYRTDTQYF.

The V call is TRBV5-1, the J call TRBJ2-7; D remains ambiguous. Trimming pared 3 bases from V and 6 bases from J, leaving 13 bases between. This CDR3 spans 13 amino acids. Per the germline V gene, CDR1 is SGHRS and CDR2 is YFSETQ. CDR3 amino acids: CASSSQPPGEQYF. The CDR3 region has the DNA TGCGCCAGCAGCTCCCAACCTCCCGGCGAGCAGTACTTC.

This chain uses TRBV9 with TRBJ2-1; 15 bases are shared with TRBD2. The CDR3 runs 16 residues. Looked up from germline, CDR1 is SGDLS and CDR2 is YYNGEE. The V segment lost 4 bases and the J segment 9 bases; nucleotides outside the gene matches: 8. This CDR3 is CASSPRGLAGGFEQFF. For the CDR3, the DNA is TGTGCCAGCAGCCCCCGTGGACTAGCGGGAGGGTTTGAGCAGTTCTTC. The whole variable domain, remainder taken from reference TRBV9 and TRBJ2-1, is DSGVTQTPKHLITATGQRVTLRCSPRSGDLSVYWYQQSLDQGLQFLIQYYNGEERAKGNILERFSAQQFPDLHSELNLSSLELGDSALYFCASSPRGLAGGFEQFFGPGTRLTVL.

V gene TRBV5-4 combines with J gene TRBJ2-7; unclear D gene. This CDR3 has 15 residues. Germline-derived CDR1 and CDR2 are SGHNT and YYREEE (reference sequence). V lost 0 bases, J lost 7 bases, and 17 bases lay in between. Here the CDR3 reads CASSLVSARLGEQYF. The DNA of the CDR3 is TGTGCCAGCAGCTTGGTTTCGGCGCGCTTGGGGGAGCAGTACTTC.

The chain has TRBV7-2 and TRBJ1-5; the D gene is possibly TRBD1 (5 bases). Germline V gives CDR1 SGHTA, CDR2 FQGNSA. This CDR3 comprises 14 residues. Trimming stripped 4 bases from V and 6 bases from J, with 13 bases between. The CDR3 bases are TGTGCCAGCAGCTCCCAGGGTGGTGGTCAGCCCCAGCATTTT. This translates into CASSSQGGGQPQHF.

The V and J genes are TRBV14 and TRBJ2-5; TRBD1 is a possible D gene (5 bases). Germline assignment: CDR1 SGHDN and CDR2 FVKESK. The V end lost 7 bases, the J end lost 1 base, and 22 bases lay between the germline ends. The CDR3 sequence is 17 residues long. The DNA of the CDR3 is TGTGCCAGCACGCCAGGGTTTAAGACAGACGCCCAAGAGACCCAGTACTTC. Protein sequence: CASTPGFKTDAQETQYF.

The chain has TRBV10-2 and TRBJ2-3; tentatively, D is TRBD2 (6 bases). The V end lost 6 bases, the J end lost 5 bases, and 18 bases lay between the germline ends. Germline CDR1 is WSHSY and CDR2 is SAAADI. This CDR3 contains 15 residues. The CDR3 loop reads CASRPGDSFGDTQYF. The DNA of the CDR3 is TGCGCCAGCAGGCCTGGGGACTCCTTCGGAGATACGCAGTATTTT.

The CDR3 bases are TGTGCCAGCAGCTTAGCCAGTTACAATGAGCAGTTCTTC. Amino acid sequence: CASSLASYNEQFF. The rearrangement uses TRBV7-9 and TRBJ2-1, with D hard to call. V lost 0 bases and J 4 bases, leaving 4 bases between the germline ends. Per germline, CDR1 SEHNR and CDR2 FQNEAQ (reference sequence). The CDR3 is 13 residues long. Full variable domain (rest looked up from reference TRBV7-9 and TRBJ2-1): DTGVSQNPRHKITKRGQNVTFRCDPISEHNRLYWYRQTLGQGPEFLTYFQNEAQLEKSRLLSDRFSAERPKGSFSTLEIQRTEQGDSAMYLCASSLASYNEQFFGPGTRLTVL.

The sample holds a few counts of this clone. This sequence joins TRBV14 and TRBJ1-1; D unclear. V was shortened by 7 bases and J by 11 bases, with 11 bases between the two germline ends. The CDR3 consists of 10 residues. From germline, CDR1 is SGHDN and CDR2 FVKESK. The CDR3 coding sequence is TGTGCCAGCAACCCTCCGCAGGCTTTCTTT. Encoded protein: CASNPPQAFF.

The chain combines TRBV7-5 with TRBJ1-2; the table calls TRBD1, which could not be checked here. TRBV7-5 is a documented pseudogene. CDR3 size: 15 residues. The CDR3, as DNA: TGTGTCAGAAGCACTACCCGGACAGAGAACTATGGCTACACCTTC. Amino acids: CVRSTTRTENYGYTF.

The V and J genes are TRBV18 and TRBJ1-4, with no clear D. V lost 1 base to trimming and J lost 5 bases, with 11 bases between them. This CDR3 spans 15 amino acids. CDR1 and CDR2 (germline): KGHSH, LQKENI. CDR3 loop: CASSPQGPRNEKLFF. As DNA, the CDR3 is TGTGCCAGCTCACCACAGGGCCCTCGAAATGAAAAACTGTTTTTT.

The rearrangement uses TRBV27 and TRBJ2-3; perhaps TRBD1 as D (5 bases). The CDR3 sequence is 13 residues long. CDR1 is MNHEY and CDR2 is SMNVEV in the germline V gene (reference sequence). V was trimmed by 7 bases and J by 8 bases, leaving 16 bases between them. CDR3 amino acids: CASTASSRGTQYF. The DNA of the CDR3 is TGTGCCAGCACCGCCTCCTCAAGGGGTACGCAGTATTTT.

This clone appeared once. The CDR3 DNA is TGTGCCAGCAGCAAAGGGTCTAGCAGCCCTTCCAATGAGCAGTTCTTC. This translates into CASSKGSSSPSNEQFF. This sequence joins TRBV21-1 and TRBJ2-1; the table's D gene call, TRBD2, was not cross checked with the DNA. TRBV21-1 is marked as a pseudogene. This CDR3 has 16 amino acids.

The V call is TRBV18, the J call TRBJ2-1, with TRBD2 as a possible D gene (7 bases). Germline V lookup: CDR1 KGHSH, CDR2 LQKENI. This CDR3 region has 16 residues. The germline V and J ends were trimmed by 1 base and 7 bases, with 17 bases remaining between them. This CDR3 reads CASSPRTARGGNEQFF. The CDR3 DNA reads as TGTGCCAGCTCACCACGGACGGCTAGGGGGGGGAATGAGCAGTTCTTC.

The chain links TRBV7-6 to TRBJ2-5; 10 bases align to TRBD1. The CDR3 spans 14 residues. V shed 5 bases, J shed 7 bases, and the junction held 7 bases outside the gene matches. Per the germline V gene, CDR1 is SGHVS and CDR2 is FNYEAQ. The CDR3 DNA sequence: TGTGCCAGCAGCACCGGGACAGGGGCCGGGACCCAGTACTTC. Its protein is CASSTGTGAGTQYF.

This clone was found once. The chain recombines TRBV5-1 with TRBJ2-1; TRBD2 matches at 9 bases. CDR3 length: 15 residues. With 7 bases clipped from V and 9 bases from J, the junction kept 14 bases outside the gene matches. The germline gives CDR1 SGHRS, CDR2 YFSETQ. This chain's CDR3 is CASFYVAGGPGEQFF. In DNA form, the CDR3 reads TGCGCCAGCTTTTACGTCGCGGGAGGGCCGGGTGAGCAGTTCTTC.

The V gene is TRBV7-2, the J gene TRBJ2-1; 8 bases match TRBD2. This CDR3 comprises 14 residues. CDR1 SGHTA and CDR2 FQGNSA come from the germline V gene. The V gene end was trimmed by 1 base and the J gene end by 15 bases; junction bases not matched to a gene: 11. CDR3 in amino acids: CASSLGPLGTSPFF. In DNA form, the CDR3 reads TGTGCCAGCAGCTTAGGACCCTTGGGGACTAGTCCGTTCTTC.

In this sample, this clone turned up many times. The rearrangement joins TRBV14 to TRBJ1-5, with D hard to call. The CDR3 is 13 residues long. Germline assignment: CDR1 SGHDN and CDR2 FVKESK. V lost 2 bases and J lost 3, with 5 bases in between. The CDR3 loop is CASSQNFNQPQHF. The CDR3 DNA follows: TGTGCCAGCAGCCAAAACTTCAATCAGCCCCAGCATTTT.

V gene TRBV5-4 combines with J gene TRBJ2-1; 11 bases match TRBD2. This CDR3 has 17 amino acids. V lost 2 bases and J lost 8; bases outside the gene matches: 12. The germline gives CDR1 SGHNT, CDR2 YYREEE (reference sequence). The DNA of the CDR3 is TGTGCCAGCAGCTTCGGGGGGGCTAGCGGGAGGTTGTATGAGCAGTTCTTC. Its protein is CASSFGGASGRLYEQFF.

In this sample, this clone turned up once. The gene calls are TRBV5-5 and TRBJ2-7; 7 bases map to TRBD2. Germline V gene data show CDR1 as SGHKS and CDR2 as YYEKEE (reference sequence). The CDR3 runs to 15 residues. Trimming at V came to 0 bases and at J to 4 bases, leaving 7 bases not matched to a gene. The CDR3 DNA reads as TGTGCCAGCAGCTTGGACACTAGCGTGAGATACGAGCAGTACTTC. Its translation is CASSLDTSVRYEQYF.

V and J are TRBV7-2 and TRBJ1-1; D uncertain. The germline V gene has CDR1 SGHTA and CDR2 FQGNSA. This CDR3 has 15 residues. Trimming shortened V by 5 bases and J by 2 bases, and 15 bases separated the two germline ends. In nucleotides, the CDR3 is TGTGCCAGCAGCCAAAACCCAGTGGGTAACACTGAAGCTTTCTTT. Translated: CASSQNPVGNTEAFF.

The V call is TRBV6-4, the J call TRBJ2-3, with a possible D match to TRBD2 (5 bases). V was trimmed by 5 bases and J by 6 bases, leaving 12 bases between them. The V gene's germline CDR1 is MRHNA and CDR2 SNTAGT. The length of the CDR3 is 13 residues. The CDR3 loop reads CASSREERDTQYF. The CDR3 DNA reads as TGTGCCAGCAGTCGGGAAGAAAGGGATACGCAGTATTTT.